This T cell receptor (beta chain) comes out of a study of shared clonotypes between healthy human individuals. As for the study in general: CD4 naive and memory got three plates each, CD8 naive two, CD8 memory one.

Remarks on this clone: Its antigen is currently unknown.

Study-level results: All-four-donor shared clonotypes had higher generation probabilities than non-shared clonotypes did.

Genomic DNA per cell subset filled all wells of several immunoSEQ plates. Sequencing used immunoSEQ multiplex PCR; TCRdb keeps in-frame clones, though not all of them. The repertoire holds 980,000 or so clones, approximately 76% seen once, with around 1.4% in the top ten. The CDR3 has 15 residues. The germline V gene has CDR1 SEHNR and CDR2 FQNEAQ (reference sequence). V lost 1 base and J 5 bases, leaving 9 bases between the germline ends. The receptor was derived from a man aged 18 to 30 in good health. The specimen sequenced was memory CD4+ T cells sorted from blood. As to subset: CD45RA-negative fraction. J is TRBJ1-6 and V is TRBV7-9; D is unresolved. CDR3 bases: TGTGCCAGCAGCTTAGGGGGTAATCATAATTCACCCCTCCACTTT. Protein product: CASSLGGNHNSPLHF.